This T cell receptor (beta chain) originates from a study of T cells in Graves' hyperthyroidism and ophthalmopathy. Study findings and constraints: Clonotypes that were expanded in thyroid above 0.001 mostly appeared in blood too.

Regions amplified from RNA transcripts were the TCR beta CDR3 regions. The HTBI primer set served for first-round RT-PCR of the TCR CDR3. TCRdb passed the multiplex PCR reads through MiXCR, listing each CDR3 protein once. The sample carries over 500,000 distinct CDR3 sequences, 12% to 15% recorded once. As concerns this clonotype: Its antigen is still unknown. This likely comes from a read error, as the CDR3 has no conserved phenylalanine or tryptophan at its end.

After removal of 3 bases from V and 5 bases from J, the junction contained 1 base not matched to a gene. Per the germline V gene, CDR1 is MNHEY and CDR2 is SMNVEV (reference sequence). This CDR3 is 14 amino acids long. Absence of ophthalmopathy progression within 18 months defined stable Graves' hyperthyroidism. The sequencing input was blood. The TCR originated in a woman aged 40 to 49 with Graves' hyperthyroidism. This chain uses TRBV27 with TRBJ1-6; TRBD1 matches at 7 bases. CDR3 DNA: TGTGCCAGCAGTTTCGGACAGGATAATTCACCCCTCCACCTT. Translated: CASSFGQDNSPLHL.